The following is a T cell receptor beta chain sequence with its context. What it binds is not known. The entry originates in a study of T cells in Graves' hyperthyroidism and ophthalmopathy. The CDR3 extends over 16 amino acids. Germline lookup yields CDR1 MNHEY and CDR2 SVGEGT. With 4 bases clipped from V and 5 bases from J, the junction kept 12 bases outside the gene matches. Patients were excluded for uncontrolled infection, other autoimmune disease, pregnancy or lactation. Fresh peripheral blood, 10 ml, was the source of the PBMCs. There were TCR beta CDR3 regions amplified from RNA transcripts. A set of HTBI primers served as the primers for a first-round RT-PCR of the TCR CDR3. TCRdb redid the calling of the multiplex PCR reads with MiXCR, one entry per CDR3 protein. The sample shows approximately 600,000 distinct CDR3 sequences, around 20% of them seen only once. Study-level points and caveats: Model predictions of ophthalmopathy came a median approximately 6 months before onset. Most clonotypes expanded in thyroid above 0.001 were likewise present in blood.

Specimen: blood. The V call is TRBV6-2 or TRBV6-3, the J call TRBJ2-3; 7 bases agree with TRBD2. The origin of this receptor is a man under 40 with Graves' ophthalmopathy. CDR3 protein: CASSWDIGRAIDTQYF. Written as DNA, the CDR3 is TGTGCCAGCAGTTGGGATATTGGGAGGGCAATAGATACGCAGTATTTT.